The T cell receptor (beta chain) described here comes from a study of coeliac disease. Study in general: Disease groups: newly diagnosed active, refractory type I, gluten-free-diet controlled.

With regard to this clone: The antigen remains unidentified.

Study-level results: Active celiac intraepithelial and lamina propria samples had lower TRB and TRG clonality than control samples. Intraepithelial and lamina propria fractions were not highly pure, so cross-contamination was possible.

Germline CDR1 reads SGHTA; CDR2 reads FQGNSA. V gave up 1 base and J gave up 1 base, with 19 bases separating them. The CDR3 extends over 18 amino acids. Libraries were prepared by immunoSEQ multiplex PCR; TCRdb keeps only in-frame clonotypes and omits some of them. The sample yields some 700 clones, about 67% seen once. This TCR came from a woman in her twenties or thirties with active celiac disease. V usage is TRBV7-2 and J usage is TRBJ2-5; tentative D call: TRBD2 (5 bases). Sequences were obtained from intraepithelial lymphocytes from the gut. The CDR3 DNA reads TGTGCCAGCAGCTTAGGGGTTCTAGCCCGACTTCTCCAAGAGACCCAGTACTTC. It is translated as CASSLGVLARLLQETQYF.